In its sample, the clone carrying this TCR beta chain was seen once. The sample belongs to a study of blood T cell repertoires in COVID-19. Background on the study: The United States, Italy and Spain supplied acute and convalescent COVID-19 samples. Nucleic acid was either cDNA or gDNA, and it came from T cells, B-cell-depleted T cells, or PBMCs.

TCRdb's table, derived via immunoSEQ multiplex PCR, lists solely in-frame clones and lacks some. The sample lists about 220,000 clones, more than 75% occurring once. This CDR3 contains 14 residues. The V end lost 3 bases, the J end lost 5 bases, and 10 bases lay between the germline ends. Germline V CDR1 and CDR2: SEHNR, FQNEAQ (reference sequence). J is TRBJ1-4 and V is TRBV7-9; possible D gene TRBD1, 6 bases. This sequence was found in a human donor in a cohort sampled during active COVID-19. Sequencing was performed on peripheral blood. DNA for the CDR3: TGTGCCAGCAGCTTCTTTCAGGGGAATGAAAAACTGTTTTTT. Translating gives CASSFFQGNEKLFF.